This record concerns one TCR beta chain sequence. All recovered Cohort 3 donors got two negative PCRs, got clearance, or saw symptom resolution. The source of the sample is a study of blood T cell repertoires in COVID-19. Study summary: Collection of acute and convalescent COVID-19 samples took place in the United States, Italy and Spain.

In the study's own analysis: Amplifying reference gene primers gave estimates of nucleated cell counts. Only in-frame clones appear in the TCRdb table, and some are missing; sequencing was by immunoSEQ multiplex PCR. D and trimming come from the DNA, and the V and J calls and clone size come from that table. The sample holds over 250,000 clones, about 89% seen once. There are 13 residues in the CDR3. Trimming pared 2 bases from V and 2 bases from J, leaving 8 bases between. From germline, CDR1 is GTSNPN and CDR2 SVGIG (reference sequence). The TCR originated in a middle-aged man who had recovered from COVID-19. This chain uses TRBV30 with TRBJ2-3; D is possibly TRBD1 (6 bases). Sequencing used PBMCs or T cells enriched from blood (not recorded which). Here the CDR3 DNA reads TGTGCCTGGAGTACAGGGTACACAGATACGCAGTATTTT. This sequence encodes CAWSTGYTDTQYF.